A selection of T cell receptor beta chains follows, all from one sample in a study of patients and donors after allogeneic stem cell transplantation. TCRdb processed the RT-PCR reads anew with MiXCR; each CDR3 protein has one entry. The sample contains approximately 29,000 distinct CDR3 sequences, roughly a third of which appear only once. The material sequenced was blood, either unsorted or a sorted T cell fraction (not recorded which). The receptors here all came from a human donor who was either an allogeneic HSCT recipient or a stem cell or donor lymphocyte infusion donor (not recorded which). It is not recorded whose cells these are; they may come from a transplant donor. CDR3s include the opening cysteine and the closing phenylalanine or tryptophan. The D gene is left open where the match is weak. Not every row has a clone size; where given, it reads once, few, many or a size class.

>TRBJ2-5|few|NA|TRBV11-2
TGTGCCAGCAGCTTTCTAGGTCAAGAGACCCAGTACTTC
CASSFLGQETQYF
>TRBJ1-2|few|NA|TRBV10-3
TGTGCCATCAGCGACGGATCCTATGGCTACACCTTC
CAISDGSYGYTF
>TRBJ1-2|few|NA|TRBV29-1
TGCAGCGTTCCGACAGCCTATAACTATGGCTACACCTTC
CSVPTAYNYGYTF
>TRBJ2-7|NA|TRBD1|TRBV7-6
TGTGCCAGCAGCTTAGGACAGGGGGCCAGGGACGAGCAGTACTTC
CASSLGQGARDEQYF
>TRBJ1-2|few|NA|TRBV12-3/TRBV12-4
TGTGCCAGCAGTGCAGGCTATGGCTACACCTTC
CASSAGYGYTF
>TRBJ2-5|NA|NA|TRBV5-1
TGCGCCAGCAGCTTGTCGTCGCGGCAAGAGACCCAGTACTTC
CASSLSSRQETQYF
>TRBJ2-5|few|NA|TRBV7-9
TGTGCCAGCAGCTTCTTGAACACCCAAGAGACCCAGTACTTC
CASSFLNTQETQYF
>TRBJ2-1|NA|TRBD1|TRBV29-1
TGCAGCGTTGAAAACCCCGGGACAGGGACCGATGAGCAGTTCTTC
CSVENPGTGTDEQFF
>TRBJ2-1|NA|NA|TRBV28
TGTGCCAGCGGTCCACAGGCCTATGTTAGCTCTTACAATGAGCAGTTCTTC
CASGPQAYVSSYNEQFF
>TRBJ2-1|few|NA|TRBV5-1
TGCGCCAGCGTTAAATACAATGAGCAGTTCTTC
CASVKYNEQFF
>TRBJ1-5|once|NA|TRBV21-1
TGTGCCAGCAGCAAAATTCCAACGTTACAGCCCCAGCATTTT
CASSKIPTLQPQHF
>TRBJ1-2|NA|TRBD1|TRBV10-3
TGTGCCATCAGGCAGGACAGGGGGACCTATGGCTACACCTTC
CAIRQDRGTYGYTF
>TRBJ1-2|NA|NA|TRBV6-6
TGTGCCAGCAGCCTCCCGGGACGACAGGTTGACGTATTC
CASSLPGRQVDVF
>TRBJ2-1|NA|NA|TRBV7-9
TGTGCCAGCAGCTCCAAGGGAGGTGATGAGCAGTTCTTC
CASSSKGGDEQFF
>TRBJ2-1|NA|NA|TRBV29-1
TGCAGCGTTGCAGGAGGCTCCTACAATGAGCAGTTCTTC
CSVAGGSYNEQFF
>TRBJ2-2|NA|NA|TRBV20-1
TGCAGTGCTACCAGGCCGAACACCGGGGAGCTGTTTTTT
CSATRPNTGELFF
>TRBJ1-5|few|NA|TRBV20-1
TGCAGTGCTAGCACGGGGGACAATCAGCCCCAGCATTTT
CSASTGDNQPQHF
>TRBJ1-1|NA|NA|TRBV13
TGTGCCAGCAGCCGCGCATACAGTTCGAACACTGAAGCTTTCTTT
CASSRAYSSNTEAFF
>TRBJ2-3|NA|NA|TRBV10-3
TGTGCCATCAGTGAGTTCCGGGACCGCCTGCAAGATACGCAGTATTTT
CAISEFRDRLQDTQYF
>TRBJ1-3|few|NA|TRBV15
TGTGCCACCAGCAGAGGGGGCGCGACTGGAAACACCATATATTTT
CATSRGGATGNTIYF
>TRBJ1-2|NA|TRBD1|TRBV7-2
TGTGCCAGCAGCTGGCCAGGGGGTCTTGGCTACACCTTC
CASSWPGGLGYTF
>TRBJ2-7|few|TRBD2|TRBV25-1
TGTGCCAGCAGTGATAGCGGGAGCCGCTACGAGCAGTACTTC
CASSDSGSRYEQYF
>TRBJ1-1|NA|TRBD1|TRBV4-3
TGCGCCAGCAGCCGACAGGGACTTGAAGCTTTCTTT
CASSRQGLEAFF
>TRBJ2-1|NA|NA|TRBV6-2/TRBV6-3
TGTGCCAGCGGTGGACGTAGCCCCTACTACAATGAGCAGTTCTTC
CASGGRSPYYNEQFF
>TRBJ1-2|NA|TRBD1|TRBV5-1
TGCGCCAGCAGCTTTCGACAGGGGGCTCCTCCTATCTATGGCTACACCTTC
CASSFRQGAPPIYGYTF
>TRBJ2-3|NA|NA|TRBV4-2
TGTGCCAGCAGCCAAGATTACCGAGATACGCAGTATTTT
CASSQDYRDTQYF
>TRBJ2-2|NA|TRBD1|TRBV5-1
TGCGCCAGCAGCTTGGAGGGACAGGGGATAGAAACCGGGGAGCTGTTTTTT
CASSLEGQGIETGELFF
>TRBJ1-2|NA|NA|TRBV12-3/TRBV12-4
TGTGCCAGCACCGTGGGAGAAGGGCACTATGGCTACACCTTC
CASTVGEGHYGYTF
>TRBJ2-1|NA|NA|TRBV12-3/TRBV12-4
TGTGCCAGCAGTTTTGAGGGAAGCTCCTACAATGAGCAGTTCTTC
CASSFEGSSYNEQFF
>TRBJ1-4|few|TRBD1|TRBV20-1
TGCAGTGCTAGTAGACAGGGCGGTGAAAAACTGTTTTTT
CSASRQGGEKLFF
>TRBJ1-3|NA|NA|TRBV7-2
TGTGCCAGCAGCTTAGAAGTTGGAAACACCATATATTTT
CASSLEVGNTIYF
>TRBJ2-7|NA|TRBD1|TRBV20-1
TGCAGTGCTAGTACCGGGACAGGGGGATGGGAGCAGTACTTC
CSASTGTGGWEQYF
>TRBJ1-4|few|TRBD1|TRBV7-8
TGTGCCAGCAGCCGGGACAGGGGCCCTGCAACTAATGAAAAACTGTTTTTT
CASSRDRGPATNEKLFF
>TRBJ2-3|NA|TRBD2|TRBV7-2
TGTGCCAGCAGCTTCCGACTAGCGGGAGGGGAAGCGGATACGCAGTATTTT
CASSFRLAGGEADTQYF
>TRBJ2-1|few|NA|TRBV7-2
TGTGCCAGCAGCTTAGATGAGGAGAGCTCCTACAATGAGCAGTTCTTC
CASSLDEESSYNEQFF
>TRBJ2-7|NA|TRBD2|TRBV20-1
TGCAGTGTCGTCCTAGCGGGTGACTCCTACGAGCAGTACTTC
CSVVLAGDSYEQYF
>TRBJ1-2|few|TRBD1|TRBV20-1
TGCAGTGCTAGAGACAAGACAGGGGCCGGCTACACCTTC
CSARDKTGAGYTF
>TRBJ2-5|NA|NA|TRBV5-1
TGCGCCAGCAGCTTAGCGACCGAGACCCAGTACTTC
CASSLATETQYF
>TRBJ1-2|NA|NA|TRBV29-1
TGCAGCGCCCTTGGGAAGGACTATGGCTACACCTTC
CSALGKDYGYTF
>TRBJ1-2|NA|TRBD1|TRBV4-3
TGCGCCAGCAGCCACTCCGGGACAGGCTATGGCTACACCTTC
CASSHSGTGYGYTF
>TRBJ1-1|few|NA|TRBV12-3/TRBV12-4
TGTGCCAGCAGTTTAGCCGGGATGGGGACTGAAGCTTTCTTT
CASSLAGMGTEAFF
>TRBJ2-7|NA|NA|TRBV24-1
TGTGCCACCAGTGGGGGCCCCTACGAGCAGTACTTC
CATSGGPYEQYF
>TRBJ1-2|NA|NA|TRBV7-9
TGTGCCAGCAGCTTAGCTGGTCCTTATGGCTACACCTTC
CASSLAGPYGYTF